Each of the 2 T cell receptor beta chains below was sequenced from the same sample in a study of human T cells and chemical hapten exposure. Described time point: pre-sensitization, week 0. Treatment given: therapeutic diphenylcyclopropenone sensitization with weekly scalp DPC. TCRdb passed the RACE reads through MiXCR, listing each CDR3 protein once. The repertoire holds some 200,000 distinct CDR3 sequences, with under 35% as singletons. Sample: whole blood, taken in connection with sensitization to the hapten diphenylcyclopropenone (DPC). These receptors were collected from a woman in her thirties with alopecia areata. Some clones in this sample may be carry-over from other donors' samples.

This clonotype was recorded a few times. The chain is built from TRBV11-1 and TRBJ2-2; D gene ambiguous. Germline-derived CDR1 and CDR2 are SGHAT and FQDESV (reference sequence). Trimming cost V 3 bases and J 6 bases, with 14 bases left between them. The CDR3 runs to 15 residues. CDR3 in amino acids: CASSFGRTTAGELFF. The CDR3 DNA is TGTGCCAGCAGCTTCGGACGAACGACGGCCGGGGAGCTGTTTTTT.

This clonotype turned up a few times. The rearrangement links TRBV5-4 to TRBJ1-2; tentative D call: TRBD1 (5 bases). Germline values: CDR1 SGHNT, CDR2 YYREEE (reference sequence). The CDR3 runs 14 residues. V was trimmed by 5 bases and J by 5 bases, leaving 16 bases between them. The CDR3 DNA reads as TGTGCCAGCAGGGGGGAACTTGCTGAATATGGCTACACCTTC. Translating it yields CASRGELAEYGYTF.